This T cell receptor beta chain was profiled in a study of CD8 T cells in Susac syndrome. The study, taken as a whole, reports: Peak Susac CD8+ clonal expansion occurred in TEMRA cells and active patients.

As regards this clonotype: The target antigen is unknown.

A quantity of about 0.5 to 1 ug RNA underwent reverse transcription using random hexamers. Amplification of the TCR beta CDR3 was carried out by immunoSEQ multiplex PCR, which spanned a total of 54 Vbeta and 13 Jbeta segments. One entry per CDR3 protein, called by TCRdb with MiXCR from the immunoSEQ multiplex PCR reads. The data hold about 24,000 distinct CDR3 sequences, with 90% to 95% observed a single time. The V gene's germline CDR1 is SQVTM and CDR2 ANQGSEA. V shed 7 bases and J shed 8 bases, with 11 bases lying between them. CDR3 length: 11 amino acids. CD8+ and CD4+ blood T cells underwent TCR beta sequencing.

The V and J genes are TRBV29-1 and TRBJ2-2, with TRBD2 as a possible D gene (5 bases). The clonotype comes from a human donor with Susac syndrome. Source material: CD8+ T cells from PBMCs. The CDR3 sequence is CSGLMAGELFF. CDR3 nucleotide sequence: TGCAGCGGACTAATGGCGGGGGAGCTGTTTTTT.